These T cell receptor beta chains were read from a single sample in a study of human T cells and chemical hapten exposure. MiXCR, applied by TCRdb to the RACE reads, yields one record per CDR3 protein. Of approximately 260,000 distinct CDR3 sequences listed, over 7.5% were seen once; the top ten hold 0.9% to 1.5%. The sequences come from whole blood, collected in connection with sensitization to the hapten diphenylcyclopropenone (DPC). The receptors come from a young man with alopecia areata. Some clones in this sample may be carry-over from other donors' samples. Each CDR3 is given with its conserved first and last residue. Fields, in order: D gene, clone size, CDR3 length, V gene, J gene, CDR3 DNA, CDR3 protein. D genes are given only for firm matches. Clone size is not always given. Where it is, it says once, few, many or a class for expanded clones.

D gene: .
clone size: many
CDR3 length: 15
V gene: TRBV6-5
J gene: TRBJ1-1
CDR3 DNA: TGTGCCAGCATGGTGGGGGGGGTTGTGAACACTGAAGCTTTCTTT
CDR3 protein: CASMVGGVVNTEAFF

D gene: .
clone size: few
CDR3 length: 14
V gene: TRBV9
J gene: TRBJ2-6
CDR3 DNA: TGTGCCAGCAGCGTAGGCTCTGGGGCCAACGTCCTGACTTTC
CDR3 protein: CASSVGSGANVLTF

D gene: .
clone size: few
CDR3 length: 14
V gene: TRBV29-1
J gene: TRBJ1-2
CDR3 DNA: TGCAGCGTTGAAGGCTCCGGGAGCCCCTATGGCTACACCTTC
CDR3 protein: CSVEGSGSPYGYTF

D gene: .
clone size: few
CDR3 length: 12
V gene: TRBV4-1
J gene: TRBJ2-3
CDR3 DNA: TGCGCCAGCAGCCAACCCCTGGATACGCAGTATTTT
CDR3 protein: CASSQPLDTQYF

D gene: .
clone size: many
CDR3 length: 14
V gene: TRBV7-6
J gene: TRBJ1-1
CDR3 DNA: TGTGCCAGCAGCTTAAGCGGGGGAGGAGGTGAAGCTTTCTTT
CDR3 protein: CASSLSGGGGEAFF

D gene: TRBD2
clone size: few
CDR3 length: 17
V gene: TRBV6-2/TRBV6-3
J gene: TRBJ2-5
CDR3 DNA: TGTGCCAGCAGCCCCCCCGTAGCGGGCCCCCTCCAAGAGACCCAGTACTTC
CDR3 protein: CASSPPVAGPLQETQYF

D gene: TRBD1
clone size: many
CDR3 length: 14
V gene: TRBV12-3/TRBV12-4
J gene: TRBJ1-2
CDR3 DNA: TGTGCCAGCAGCCGACAGGGGACAAACTATGGCTACACCTTC
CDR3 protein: CASSRQGTNYGYTF

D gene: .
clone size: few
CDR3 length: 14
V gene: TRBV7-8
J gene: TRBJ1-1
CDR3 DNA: TGTGCCAGCAGCTCCGGACCCAGGAACACTGAAGCTTTCTTT
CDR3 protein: CASSSGPRNTEAFF

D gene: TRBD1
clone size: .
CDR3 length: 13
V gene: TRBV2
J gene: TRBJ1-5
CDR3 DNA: TGTGCCAGCACCGGGACAGAGGGACAGCCCCAGCATTTT
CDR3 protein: CASTGTEGQPQHF

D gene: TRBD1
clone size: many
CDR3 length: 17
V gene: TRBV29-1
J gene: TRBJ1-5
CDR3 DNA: TGCAGCGTTGCACAGGGGGCGTCGGGGGATAGCAATCAGCCCCAGCATTTT
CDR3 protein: CSVAQGASGDSNQPQHF

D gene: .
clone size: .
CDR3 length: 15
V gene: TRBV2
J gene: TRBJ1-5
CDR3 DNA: TGTGCCAGCTGGGGGGACGGGACACACAATCAGCCCCAGCATTTT
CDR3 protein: CASWGDGTHNQPQHF

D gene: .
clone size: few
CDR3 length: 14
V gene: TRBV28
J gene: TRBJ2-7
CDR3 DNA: TGTGCCAGCAGTTTAGATAGGAGAATATACGAGCAGTACTTC
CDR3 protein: CASSLDRRIYEQYF

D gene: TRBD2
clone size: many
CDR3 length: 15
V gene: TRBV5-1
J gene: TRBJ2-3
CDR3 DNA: TGCGCCAGCAGCTTGGTACGGGGGGGCACAGATACGCAGTATTTT
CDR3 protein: CASSLVRGGTDTQYF

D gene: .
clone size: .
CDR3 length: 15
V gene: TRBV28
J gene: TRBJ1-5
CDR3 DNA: TGTGCCAGCAGTTCGGACATTAATAGCAATCAGCCCCAGCATTTT
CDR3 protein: CASSSDINSNQPQHF

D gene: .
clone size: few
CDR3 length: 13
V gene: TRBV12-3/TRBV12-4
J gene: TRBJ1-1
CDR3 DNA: TGTGCCAGCAGTTTAATACAACCACTCGAAGCTTTCTTT
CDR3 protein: CASSLIQPLEAFF

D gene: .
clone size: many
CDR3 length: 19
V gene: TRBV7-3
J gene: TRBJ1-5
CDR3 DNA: TGTGCCAGCAACCCTCTGCTTTCCGTCGGCTACAACGCAACCACGCCCCAGCATTTT
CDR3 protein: CASNPLLSVGYNATTPQHF

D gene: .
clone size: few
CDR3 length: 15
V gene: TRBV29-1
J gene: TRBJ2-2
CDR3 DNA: TGCAGCGTTGAGGGGCAGTCCGCGAACACCGGGGAGCTGTTTTTT
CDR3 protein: CSVEGQSANTGELFF

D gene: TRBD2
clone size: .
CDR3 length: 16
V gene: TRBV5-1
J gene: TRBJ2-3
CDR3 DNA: TGCGCCAGCAGCAGGACTAGCGGGGCACCCACAGATACGCAGTATTTT
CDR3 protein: CASSRTSGAPTDTQYF

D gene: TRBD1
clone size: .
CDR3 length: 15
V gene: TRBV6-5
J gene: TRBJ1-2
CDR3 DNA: TGTGCCAGCAGTTATCCTCCGACAGGGAGGAATGGCTACACCTTC
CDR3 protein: CASSYPPTGRNGYTF

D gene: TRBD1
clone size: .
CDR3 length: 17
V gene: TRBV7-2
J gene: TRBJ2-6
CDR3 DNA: TGTGCCAGCAGCTTAGGGACAGGGTTTTCTGGGGCCAACGTCCTGACTTTC
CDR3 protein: CASSLGTGFSGANVLTF

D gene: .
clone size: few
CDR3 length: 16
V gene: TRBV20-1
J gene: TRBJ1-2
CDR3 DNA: TGCAGTGCTAGATTCACCCCCCGGGACATCCCCTATGGCTACACCTTC
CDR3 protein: CSARFTPRDIPYGYTF

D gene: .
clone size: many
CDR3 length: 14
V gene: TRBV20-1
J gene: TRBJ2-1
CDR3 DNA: TGCAGTGCTCAAATCGCGGGGCTCCCCAATGAGCAGTTCTTC
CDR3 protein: CSAQIAGLPNEQFF

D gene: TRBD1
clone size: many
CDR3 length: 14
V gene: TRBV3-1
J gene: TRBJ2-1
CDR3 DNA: TGTGCCAGCAGCCAAGCAGGGGGTGACAATGAGCAGTTCTTC
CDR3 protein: CASSQAGGDNEQFF

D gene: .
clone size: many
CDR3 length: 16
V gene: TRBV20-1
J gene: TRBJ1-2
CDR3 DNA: TGCAGTGCTAGAGACGGGGTCGGGCGGTCCTCCTATGGCTACACCTTC
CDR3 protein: CSARDGVGRSSYGYTF

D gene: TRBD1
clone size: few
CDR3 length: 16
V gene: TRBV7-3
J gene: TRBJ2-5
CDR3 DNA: TGTGCCAGCAGCCCCACCGGGACAGGGCGCCAAGAGACCCAGTACTTC
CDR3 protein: CASSPTGTGRQETQYF

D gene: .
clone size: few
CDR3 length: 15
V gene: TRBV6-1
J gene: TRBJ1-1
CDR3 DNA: TGTGCCAGCAGTGAATTTTACAGGGAAGGGACTGAAGCTTTCTTT
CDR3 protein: CASSEFYREGTEAFF

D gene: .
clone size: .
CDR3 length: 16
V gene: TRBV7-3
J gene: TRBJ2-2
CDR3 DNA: TGTGCCACCCAAGAAGGGGGGCCTACGAACACCGGGGAGCTGTTTTTT
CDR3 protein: CATQEGGPTNTGELFF

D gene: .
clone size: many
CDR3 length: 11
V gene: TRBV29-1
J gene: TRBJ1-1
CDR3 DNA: TGCAGCGTTGACAGGGGCACTGAAGCTTTCTTT
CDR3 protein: CSVDRGTEAFF

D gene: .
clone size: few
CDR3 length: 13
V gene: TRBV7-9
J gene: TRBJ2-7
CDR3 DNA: TGTGCCAGCAGCTTGGGGGGACTCTACGAGCAGTACTTC
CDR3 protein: CASSLGGLYEQYF

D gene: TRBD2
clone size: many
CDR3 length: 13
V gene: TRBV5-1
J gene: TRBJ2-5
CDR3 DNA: TGCGCCAGCAGCTCCAGCGGGGAAGAGACCCAGTACTTC
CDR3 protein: CASSSSGEETQYF

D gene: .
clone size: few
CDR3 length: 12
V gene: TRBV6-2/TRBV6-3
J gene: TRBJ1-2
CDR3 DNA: TGTGCCAGCAGCTATAGGAATCGAGGCTACACCTTC
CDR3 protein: CASSYRNRGYTF

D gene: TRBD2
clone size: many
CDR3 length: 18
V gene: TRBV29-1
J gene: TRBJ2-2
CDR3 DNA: TGCAGCACCCCTTCGCGGGGGGAACACCTAATTAAGACCGGGGAGCTGTTTTTT
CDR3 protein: CSTPSRGEHLIKTGELFF

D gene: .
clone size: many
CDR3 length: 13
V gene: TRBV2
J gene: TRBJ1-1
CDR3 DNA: TGTGCCAGCAGTGAGGGCCTCCCCTCGGGAGCTTTCTTT
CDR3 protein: CASSEGLPSGAFF

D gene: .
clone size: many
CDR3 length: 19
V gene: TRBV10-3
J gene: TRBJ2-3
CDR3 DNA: TGTGCCATCAGTGAGCCCTTCAAGGACAGAGCGATTTTAGAAGATACGCAGTATTTT
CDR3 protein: CAISEPFKDRAILEDTQYF

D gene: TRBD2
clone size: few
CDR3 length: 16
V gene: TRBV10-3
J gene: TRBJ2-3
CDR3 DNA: TGTGCCATCAACCAGGGAGCGGGGGGCTACACAGATACGCAGTATTTT
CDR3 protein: CAINQGAGGYTDTQYF

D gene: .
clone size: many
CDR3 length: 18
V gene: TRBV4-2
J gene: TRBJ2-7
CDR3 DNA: TGTGCCAGCAGCCAAGATCCCAGGGGGGCGCTGAGCTCCTACGAGCAGTACTTC
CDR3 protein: CASSQDPRGALSSYEQYF

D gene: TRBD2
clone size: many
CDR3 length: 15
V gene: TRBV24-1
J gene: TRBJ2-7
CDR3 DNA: TGTGCCACCAGTGACCCGACTAGCGGGGGCAACGAGCAGTACTTC
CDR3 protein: CATSDPTSGGNEQYF

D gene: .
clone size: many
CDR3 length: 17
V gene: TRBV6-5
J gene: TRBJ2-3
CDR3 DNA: TGTGCCAGCAGTTACATCGGCAGGGGAGGTGGAACAGATACGCAGTATTTT
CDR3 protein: CASSYIGRGGGTDTQYF

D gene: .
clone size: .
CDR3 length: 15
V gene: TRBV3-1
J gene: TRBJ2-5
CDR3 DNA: TGTGCCAGCAGCCAGCCGCGGCAGGGGGGAGAGACCCAGTACTTC
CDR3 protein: CASSQPRQGGETQYF

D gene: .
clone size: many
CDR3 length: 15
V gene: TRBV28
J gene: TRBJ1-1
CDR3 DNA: TGTGCCAGCAGTTTATACGGGGTTCGGAACACTGAAGCTTTCTTT
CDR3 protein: CASSLYGVRNTEAFF

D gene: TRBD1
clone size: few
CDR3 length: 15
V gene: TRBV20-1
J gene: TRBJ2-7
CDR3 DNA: TGCAGTGCTAGAGACCTCCAGGGACAGACCTACGAGCAGTACTTC
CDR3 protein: CSARDLQGQTYEQYF

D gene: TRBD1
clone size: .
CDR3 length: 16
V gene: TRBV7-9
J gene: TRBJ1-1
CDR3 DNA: TGTGCCAGCAGCTTAGGACAGGGGATAAAGGACACTGAAGCTTTCTTT
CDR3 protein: CASSLGQGIKDTEAFF

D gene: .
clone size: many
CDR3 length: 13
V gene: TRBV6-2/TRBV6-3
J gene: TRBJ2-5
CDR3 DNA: TGTGCCAGCAGTTACGGGCCTTCTCGGACCCAGTACTTC
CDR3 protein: CASSYGPSRTQYF

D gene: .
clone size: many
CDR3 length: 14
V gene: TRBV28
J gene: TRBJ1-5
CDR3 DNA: TGTGCCAGCAGTCGGACATCTGGTGTTCGGTCCCAGCATTTT
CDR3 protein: CASSRTSGVRSQHF

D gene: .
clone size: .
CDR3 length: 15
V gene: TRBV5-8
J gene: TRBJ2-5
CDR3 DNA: TGTGCCAGCAGCTTGTATTCAGGGTTCCAAGAGACCCAGTACTTC
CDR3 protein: CASSLYSGFQETQYF